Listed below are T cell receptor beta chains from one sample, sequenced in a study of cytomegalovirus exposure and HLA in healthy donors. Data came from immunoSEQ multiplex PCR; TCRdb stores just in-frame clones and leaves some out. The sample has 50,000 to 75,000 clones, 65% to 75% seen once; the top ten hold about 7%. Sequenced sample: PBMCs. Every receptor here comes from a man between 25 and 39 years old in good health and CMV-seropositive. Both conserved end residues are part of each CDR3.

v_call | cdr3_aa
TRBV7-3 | CASSAGLQETQYF
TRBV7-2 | CASSRTQVEAFF
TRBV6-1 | CATLTGTRNSPLHF
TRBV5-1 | CASKRGEGTGELFF
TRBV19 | CASSSGTPWPQHF
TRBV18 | CASSPKGSGNTIYF
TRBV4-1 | CASSQSGGAYGYTF
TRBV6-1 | CASSEAGPSTDTQYF
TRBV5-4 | CASSLAGGIHETQYF
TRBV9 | CASSVGQAPGEQYF
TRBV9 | CASSSRQNTEAFF
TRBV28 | CASSPATGGRQPQHF